There are many counts of the clone carrying this TCR beta chain. This entry is derived from a study of naive and memory T cell subsets. Ligated cDNA underwent four rounds of PCR with nested alpha and beta constant region primers and SP2. TCRdb ran MiXCR on the 5' RACE reads and lists one entry per CDR3 protein. Among 55,000 to 70,000 distinct CDR3 sequences listed, about 7.2% were seen once. V was cut by 0 bases and J by 11 bases, with 16 bases left in between. This CDR3 is 13 amino acids long. Looked up from germline, CDR1 is SQVTM and CDR2 is ANQGSEA. A UMI-containing oligonucleotide was joined by 3' ligation to the TCR cDNA template.

The chain links TRBV29-1 to TRBJ1-1; possible D gene TRBD1, 6 bases. The TCR comes from a male donor in good health. CDR3 residues: CSVEDGGGAGAFF. DNA of the CDR3: TGCAGCGTTGAAGATGGGGGCGGGGCCGGCGCTTTCTTT.